This T cell receptor beta chain was recorded in a study of cytomegalovirus exposure and HLA in healthy donors. General study results and limits: Available immune exposure information covered CMV serostatus only.

On this clone: What it binds is not known. At one end the junction does not follow the germline gene, possibly because of a read error.

The study ran its PCR with 60 Vbeta and 13 Jbeta primers. Assay: immunoSEQ multiplex PCR; the TCRdb copy retains only in-frame clones and omits some. The data hold 80,000 or so clones, with 67% observed a single time. The CDR3 contains 16 residues. CDR1 is SEHNR, CDR2 FQNEAQ, per germline (reference sequence). The sequence was obtained from a woman aged 45 to 65 in good health and CMV-seropositive. This chain uses TRBV7-9 with TRBJ1-5, with no clear D. Source material: PBMCs. The CDR3 region is CSSSLGGSGSNQPQHF. The CDR3 DNA reads as TGTTCCAGCAGCTTAGGAGGTAGTGGGAGCAATCAGCCCCAGCATTTT.